This T cell receptor (beta chain) appears in the sequencing data of a study of T cells in Graves' hyperthyroidism and ophthalmopathy (dated by TCRdb to about 2019). Describing the broader study: Peripheral blood samples were taken at the time of initial diagnosis, prior to any treatment. The 85 to 100 discovery patients were divided at random into training and test sets in a 7:3 ratio. After sampling, hyperthyroidism patients received methimazole starting at 30 mg daily, and ophthalmopathy patients received high-dose intravenous methylprednisolone. Whether ophthalmopathy could be predicted prospectively was tested in an independent validation cohort made up of roughly 19 hyperthyroidism patients plus 17 patients who later progressed to ophthalmopathy. To identify TCR V-J signatures that set the groups apart, the researchers used a discovery cohort of approximately 98 patients, made up of about 44 with Graves' ophthalmopathy and some 55 with stable Graves' hyperthyroidism. Thyroid tissue and blood T-cell repertoires from about 6 Graves' hyperthyroidism patients were also compared in the study. According to the paper, TCR Vbeta CDR3 sequencing was carried out on some 130 peripheral blood samples, which came from approximately 41 ophthalmopathy, around 74 hyperthyroidism and some 17 progressor patients. The paper as a whole reports these results and caveats: No statistical method was used to fix the sample size in advance, and group allocation was not hidden from the investigators. During validation, the model predicted progression to ophthalmopathy a median of around 6 months ahead of onset, with just under 71% sensitivity and more than 72% specificity. Blood samples also contained most of the expanded thyroid clonotypes (frequency above 0.001), which suggests that blood repertoires may reflect thyroid immune responses. Ophthalmopathy was separated from stable hyperthyroidism by a 13 V-J signature model, with around 88% sensitivity and 81% to 83% specificity obtained in cross-validation and 80%/75% obtained in testing.

For this clonotype: No antigen is known for it. One base away there is no much larger clone; base qualities are not given.

The TCR beta CDR3 regions were amplified from the RNA transcripts. A first-round RT-PCR of the TCR CDR3 used the HTBI primer set with the Qiagen OneStep RT-PCR kit. Libraries were constructed in a second round of multiplex PCR, after which size selection and purification were carried out. Sequencing of the libraries was done on an Illumina HiSeq2000 using paired-end 100 bp reads. Per the authors' processing: SOAPnuke was used to process the raw data, removing reads that contained adapters or uncalled bases, had a mean Phred below 15, or lacked an exact match to the constant primer or identifier. High-quality paired reads were merged with COPE v1.2.5, and unique nucleotide sequences were defined as clonotypes. MiTCR v1.1 was used to align the clonotypes against IMGT TRBV, TRBD and TRBJ reference segments. Analysis was restricted to V-J combinations with a frequency above 0.0001, which covered just over 98% of repertoires. The TCS score was defined as the ratio of F50 (clonal expansion) to E x V (chaos), calculated using BLOSUM62-based TCRdist between CDR3 peptides within each V-J. Welch's t-statistics and random forest reduced just over 500 V-J features to 10 to 15, which were used in a naive Bayes classifier (R e1071). TCRdb reanalyzed the raw reads on its own, using fastp at Q25 for trimming and MiXCR for clone calling, and kept in-frame beta chains. Rows with one shared CDR3 protein collapse into an entry with the most common genes and DNA. The V and J calls shown here were made by TCRdb, not taken from the authors' results. This sample has around 270,000 distinct CDR3 sequences in its table, and roughly 19% of those were observed once. The ten largest clonotypes hold 35% to 40% of the sample.

Ophthalmopathy patients had moderately to severely active disease, with a Clinical Activity Score of 3 or more, a NOSPECS grade of 4 or more, and a disease duration of less than 3 months. Patients with uncontrolled infections, other autoimmune diseases, pregnancy or lactation were excluded. Diagnoses were established on the basis of clinical symptoms, serum thyroxine and TRAb, thyroid ultrasound, and orbital computed tomography. PBMCs were isolated from 10 ml of fresh peripheral blood by Ficoll-Paque density gradient centrifugation. Total RNA was extracted using Trizol reagent, and RNA quality was assessed on an Agilent 2100 Bioanalyzer. The CDR3 runs 12 residues from the cysteine to the phenylalanine. The entry retains the CDR3 DNA only, 36 bases that are in frame from base 1. CDR1 and CDR2, per the germline V gene, are MNHNS and SASEGT. V lost 8 bases and J lost 3 bases; the stretch between them is 11 bases long.

Input material: blood. The chain couples TRBV6-1 to TRBJ2-7, with TRBD2 tentatively as D gene (6 bases match). This sequence was found in a man aged 50 or older with Graves' ophthalmopathy. The CDR3 reads as follows: CASLGGNYEQYF. The nucleotide sequence is given as TGTGCCAGCCTAGGCGGGAACTACGAGCAGTACTTC.